Described below is a single T cell receptor (beta chain) sequence and its context. This CDR3 is built from 12 residues. V was cut by 0 bases and J by 4 bases, with 6 bases left in between. The germline CDR1 and CDR2 sequences are DFQATT and SNEGSKA (reference sequence). The record originates from a study of T-cell memory formation after mild COVID-19. Using its own MiXCR run on the 5' RACE reads, TCRdb lists one record per CDR3 protein. The sample gives under 450,000 distinct CDR3 sequences, under 25% of which show up once; around 23% is in the top ten. Sequencing input: PBMCs or a T cell subset sorted from them (not recorded which). This TCR came from a young man who had mild COVID-19 (a few samples of this study predate the infection). Cell type and time point are not known. This chain connects TRBV20-1 to TRBJ1-1; D unresolved. CDR3 protein: CSAREGGTEAFF. CDR3 in DNA: TGCAGTGCTAGAGAGGGTGGCACTGAAGCTTTCTTT.